This entry lists 18 T cell receptor beta chains sequenced from one sample in a study of blood T cell repertoires in COVID-19. Data came from immunoSEQ multiplex PCR; TCRdb stores just in-frame clones and leaves some out. The repertoire consists of about 68,000 clones, with roughly nine tenths occurring once and the leading ten covering 2.5% to 3%. The sequencing input was peripheral blood. The receptor source for this set is a man aged 50 or older with acute or convalescent COVID-19.

CDR3 DNA: TGTGCCAGCAGCCCCAGGACTAGTCTCTACAATGAGCAGTTCTTC. Its protein product is CASSPRTSLYNEQFF. This chain uses TRBV9 with TRBJ2-1; 7 nucleotides agree with TRBD2. CDR3 length: 15 residues. In germline, CDR1 is SGDLS, CDR2 YYNGEE. The V gene end was trimmed by 4 bases and the J gene end by 3 bases; junction bases not matched to a gene: 7.

This sequence joins TRBV6-5 and TRBJ2-1; possibly TRBD2 for D (5 bases). V was clipped by 8 bases and J by 4 bases, with 15 bases between them. This CDR3 is built from 14 residues. Germline CDR1 is MNHEY and CDR2 is SVGAGI. DNA of the CDR3: TGTGCCAGCCATACGACTACAGCTTACAATGAGCAGTTCTTC. This translates into CASHTTTAYNEQFF.

This chain joins TRBV6-2 or TRBV6-3 and TRBJ2-7; D not certain. CDR1 is MNHEY, CDR2 SVGEGT, per germline. The V and J ends lost 4 bases and 2 bases respectively, with 12 bases between them. The CDR3 has 14 amino acids. CDR3 in amino acids: CASSLPLEPYEQYV. CDR3 bases: TGTGCCAGCAGTTTACCCCTAGAACCCTACGAGCAGTACGTC.

V gene TRBV9 combines with J gene TRBJ2-5; D unresolved. CDR1 is SGDLS and CDR2 is YYNGEE in the germline V gene. V lost 1 base to trimming and J lost 9 bases, with 13 bases between them. The CDR3 is 13 amino acids. CDR3 nucleotides: TGTGCCAGCAGCGTATCCATGGTTGCGGCCCAGTACTTC. It encodes CASSVSMVAAQYF. The complete variable domain, with remaining parts taken from reference TRBV9 and TRBJ2-5, reads DSGVTQTPKHLITATGQRVTLRCSPRSGDLSVYWYQQSLDQGLQFLIQYYNGEERAKGNILERFSAQQFPDLHSELNLSSLELGDSALYFCASSVSMVAAQYFGPGTRLLVL.

The chain employs TRBV6-2 or TRBV6-3 and TRBJ2-1; 8 nucleotides match TRBD1. The CDR3 is made up of 17 amino acids. The V segment lost 0 bases and the J segment 1 base; nucleotides outside the gene matches: 5. Germline CDR1 MNHEY, CDR2 SVGEGT. CDR3 DNA: TGTGCCAGCAGTTACTCTTCAGGGGGCCGATCCTACAATGAGCAGTTCTTC. Its protein product is CASSYSSGGRSYNEQFF.

This rearrangement joins TRBV6-2 or TRBV6-3 to TRBJ1-5; the match to TRBD1 covers 10 bases. The V gene end was trimmed by 4 bases and the J gene end by 3 bases; junction bases not matched to a gene: 9. CDR1 is MNHEY and CDR2 is SVGEGT in the germline V gene. This CDR3 contains 17 residues. The CDR3 sequence: CASSSGTGVGVNQPQHF. The CDR3 DNA sequence: TGTGCCAGCAGTTCCGGGACAGGGGTGGGGGTCAATCAGCCCCAGCATTTT.

The chain recombines TRBV19 with TRBJ1-1; the D gene is possibly TRBD1 (6 bases). This CDR3 has 15 residues. Trimming left V 7 bases short and J 4 bases short, with 19 bases between. Germline-derived CDR1 and CDR2 are LNHDA and SQIVND (reference sequence). The CDR3: CASIGKVGASTEAFF. For the CDR3, the DNA is TGTGCCAGTATAGGTAAGGTGGGGGCGAGCACTGAAGCTTTCTTT.

The rearrangement joins TRBV6-5 to TRBJ1-2, with 10 bases aligning to TRBD1. Germline assignment: CDR1 MNHEY and CDR2 SVGAGI. After removal of 8 bases from V and 7 bases from J, the junction contained 7 bases not matched to a gene. This CDR3 spans 13 amino acids. CDR3 residues: CASFRGQGRGYTF. In DNA, the CDR3 is TGTGCCAGCTTTCGGGGACAGGGGCGTGGCTACACCTTC.

The V gene is TRBV9, the J gene TRBJ2-3; D may be TRBD1 (5 bases). Germline CDR1 SGDLS, CDR2 YYNGEE. This CDR3 spans 13 amino acids. V was pared by 0 bases and J by 6 bases, with 8 bases between. The DNA for the CDR3 is TGTGCCAGCAGCGTAGTGGGGCGGGATACGCAGTATTTT. Residues: CASSVVGRDTQYF.

The genes are TRBV6-2 or TRBV6-3 and TRBJ2-1; 15 nucleotides line up with TRBD2. Losses at the gene ends were 5 bases for V and 9 bases for J; bases not matched to a gene: 5. The CDR3 spans 15 residues. Germline V gene data show CDR1 as MNHEY and CDR2 as SVGEGT. The chain's CDR3 is CASSTPGLAGGEQFF. The CDR3 bases are TGTGCCAGCAGTACCCCGGGACTAGCGGGGGGTGAGCAGTTCTTC.

The J gene is TRBJ2-3, the V gene TRBV30; 7 bases match TRBD2. This CDR3 is 11 amino acids long. Germline values: CDR1 GTSNPN, CDR2 SVGIG (reference sequence). The V gene end was trimmed by 2 bases and the J gene end by 10 bases; junction bases not matched to a gene: 3. Here the CDR3 reads CAWSSREAQYF. The CDR3 DNA reads as TGTGCCTGGAGTTCCCGGGAGGCGCAGTATTTT.

V gene TRBV2 combines with J gene TRBJ2-1, with D hard to call. V was pared by 7 bases and J by 1 base, with 14 bases between. Germline V gene lookup returns CDR1 SNHLY and CDR2 FYNNEI. The CDR3 totals 15 residues. The CDR3 here is CASIELLPSYNEQFF. The CDR3 nucleotides read TGTGCCAGCATCGAACTCCTACCTTCCTACAATGAGCAGTTCTTC. Full variable domain (rest looked up from reference TRBV2 and TRBJ2-1): EPEVTQTPSHQVTQMGQEVILRCVPISNHLYFYWYRQILGQKVEFLVSFYNNEISEKSEIFDDQFSVERPDGSNFTLKIRSTKLEDSAMYFCASIELLPSYNEQFFGPGTRLTVL.

The chain employs TRBV3-1 (or the pseudogene TRBV3-2) and TRBJ1-1; 8 bases map to TRBD1. Trimming at V came to 5 bases and at J to 7 bases, leaving 9 bases not matched to a gene. This CDR3 is built from 14 residues. In germline, CDR1 is LGHDT, CDR2 YNNKEL (reference sequence). The CDR3 sequence is CASSYPGGGGEAFF. In nucleotides, the CDR3 is TGTGCCAGCAGCTACCCAGGGGGCGGGGGTGAAGCTTTCTTT.

The chain links TRBV12-5 to TRBJ2-1, with 8 bases matching TRBD2. Germline CDR1 LGHNT, CDR2 FRNRAP. J was trimmed by 2 bases and V by 0 bases; bases with no gene match: 0. CDR3 length: 15 residues. The CDR3: CASGLVSGAYNEQFF. The DNA for the CDR3 is TGTGCTAGTGGTTTGGTTAGCGGGGCCTACAATGAGCAGTTCTTC.

V gene TRBV4-1 combines with J gene TRBJ1-4; D is unclear. Germline V gives CDR1 MGHRA, CDR2 YSYEKL. CDR3 size: 16 residues. V was shortened by 1 base and J by 0 bases, with 9 bases between the two germline ends. DNA for the CDR3: TGCGCCAGCAGCCAAGTTAGCTGGACAACTAATGAAAAACTGTTTTTT. Amino acid sequence: CASSQVSWTTNEKLFF.

V is TRBV6-5 and J is TRBJ2-7, with D perhaps TRBD1 (5 bases). The CDR3 runs 14 residues. The V end was cut by 7 bases, the J end by 1 base, with 14 bases between. CDR1 is MNHEY, CDR2 SVGAGI, per germline. The CDR3 here is CASTYRGGSYEQYF. The CDR3 nucleotides are TGTGCCAGCACCTATAGGGGCGGATCCTACGAGCAGTACTTC.

V gene TRBV21-1 combines with J gene TRBJ2-1; the D call of TRBD2 is as the table states it, not checked on the DNA. TRBV21-1 is classified as a pseudogene. The CDR3 is 18 amino acids. In nucleotides, the CDR3 is TGTGCCAGCAGCAAAGCCGGCAGAGCAGCGGTTGTTGACAATGAGCAGTTCTTC. It translates to CASSKAGRAAVVDNEQFF.

This chain uses TRBV20-1 with TRBJ2-7; TRBD2 matches 10 bases. Germline CDR1 reads DFQATT; CDR2 reads SNEGSKA (reference sequence). With V trimmed by 3 bases and J by 2 bases, 7 bases remained unmatched. The CDR3 totals 15 residues. CDR3 DNA sequence: TGCAGTGCTAGTCGGTCTAGCGGGGGCACCTACGAGCAGTACTTC. Residues: CSASRSSGGTYEQYF.